These 23 T cell receptor beta chains were all obtained from the same sample, sequenced in a study of blood T cells in healthy people across ages. Sample-barcoded 5' priming and a J-beta primer mix drove a second PCR of 7 to 11 cycles. Using its own MiXCR run on the 5' RACE reads, TCRdb lists one record per CDR3 protein. The table shows over 550,000 distinct CDR3 sequences, with roughly 31% occurring only once. The sample consisted of blood. The receptor source for this set is an elderly woman in good health.

Ten or more counts support this clonotype. The chain employs TRBV11-1 and TRBJ2-1; a weak D match, TRBD2 (6 bases). Germline V gene lookup returns CDR1 SGHAT and CDR2 FQDESV (reference sequence). CDR3 size: 16 residues. Trimming pared 3 bases from V and 3 bases from J, leaving 15 bases between. The CDR3 sequence is CASSFGIGTLYNEQFF. As DNA, the CDR3 is TGTGCCAGCAGCTTTGGAATAGGGACTCTCTACAATGAGCAGTTCTTC.

This clonotype was seen at least ten times. The rearrangement links TRBV4-3 to TRBJ1-1; unclear D gene. Per the germline V gene, CDR1 is LGHNA and CDR2 is YSLEER. Trimming took off 0 bases at V and 3 bases at J, with 14 bases between the two ends. The CDR3 runs 16 residues. The DNA of the CDR3 is TGCGCCAGCAGCCAAGACGGGCCCCCGCGGTACACTGAAGCTTTCTTT. Protein sequence: CASSQDGPPRYTEAFF.

The chain recombines TRBV10-2 with TRBJ1-4, with TRBD1 matching over 10 bases. V shed 6 bases and J 4 bases; nucleotides not matched to a gene: 2. The CDR3 is made up of 14 amino acids. Germline V gene data show CDR1 as WSHSY and CDR2 as SAAADI. CDR3 sequence reads: CASRGTGDNEKLFF. The CDR3 nucleotides are TGCGCCAGCAGAGGGACAGGGGATAATGAAAAACTGTTTTTT.

This chain links TRBV2 with TRBJ2-7; D unresolved. CDR1 is SNHLY, CDR2 FYNNEI, per germline. There are 14 residues in the CDR3. Trimming removed 6 bases at V and 3 bases at J, with 15 bases between. This chain's CDR3 is CASRKAGRCYEQYF. In DNA form, the CDR3 reads TGTGCCAGCAGGAAGGCCGGCAGATGCTACGAGCAGTACTTC.

This clonotype was picked up many times. V and J are TRBV7-3 and TRBJ1-1; D not certain. The germline gives CDR1 SGHTA, CDR2 FQGTGA. The CDR3 sequence is 14 residues long. Deletions cut 1 base from V and 3 bases from J, with 9 bases between. CDR3 sequence (DNA): TGTGCCAGCAGCTTAAGGTACCGGGACACTGAAGCTTTCTTT. Amino acid sequence: CASSLRYRDTEAFF.

This clonotype was seen a few times. J is TRBJ1-1 and V is TRBV28, with a possible D match to TRBD1 (5 bases). This CDR3 region has 13 residues. Germline V gives CDR1 MDHEN, CDR2 SYDVKM. Between the trimmed V and J ends, which lost 7 bases and 4 bases, there was a span of 13 bases. The CDR3 spells CASTAQAGTEAFF. CDR3 bases: TGTGCCAGCACGGCACAGGCTGGCACTGAAGCTTTCTTT.

This clonotype was recorded a few times. The CDR3 protein is CASSSGRGWEQYF. The CDR3 nucleotides read TGTGCCAGCAGCTCTGGACGGGGATGGGAGCAGTACTTC. The chain links TRBV7-2 to TRBJ2-7; D is possibly TRBD2 (5 bases). From germline, CDR1 is SGHTA and CDR2 FQGNSA. The V end lost 4 bases, the J end lost 7 bases, and 14 bases lay between the germline ends. This CDR3 is built from 13 residues.

This clonotype was picked up many times. The gene calls are TRBV7-9 and TRBJ2-1; a weak D match, TRBD1 (5 bases). The CDR3 consists of 16 residues. In germline, CDR1 is SEHNR, CDR2 FQNEAQ (reference sequence). The V end lost 3 bases, the J end lost 5 bases, and 17 bases lay between the germline ends. The CDR3 DNA follows: TGTGCCAGCAGCTTGCTGACAGCCTCTCCTAACAATGAGCAGTTCTTC. This gives the protein CASSLLTASPNNEQFF.

This clonotype has a count of ten or more. The chain couples TRBV15 to TRBJ2-1; D is possibly TRBD1 (6 bases). The germline V gene has CDR1 LNHNV and CDR2 YYDKDF (reference sequence). The CDR3 extends over 15 amino acids. V gave up 0 bases and J gave up 3 bases, with 9 bases separating them. Here the CDR3 reads CATSREGAHYNEQFF. In nucleotides, the CDR3 is TGTGCCACCAGCAGAGAGGGGGCCCACTACAATGAGCAGTTCTTC.

This clonotype has more than one count but fewer than ten. The chain employs TRBV7-2 and TRBJ1-5; the D is unclear. Germline V CDR1 and CDR2: SGHTA, FQGNSA. Trimming took off 1 base at V and 6 bases at J, with 13 bases between the two ends. This CDR3 comprises 15 residues. In DNA form, the CDR3 reads TGTGCCAGCAGCTTAGAAACGACATGGGTTCAGCCCCAGCATTTT. Translated, it gives CASSLETTWVQPQHF.

This clonotype came up many times. The chain combines TRBV6-6 with TRBJ1-4; D gene ambiguous. With 7 bases removed from V and 8 bases from J, the gap between germline ends came to 8 bases. This CDR3 comprises 11 residues. Germline CDR1 is MNHNY and CDR2 is SVGAGI (reference sequence). This chain's CDR3 is CASTHLEKLFF. In DNA form, the CDR3 reads TGTGCCAGCACCCACTTGGAAAAACTGTTTTTT.

This clonotype has ten or more counts. The rearrangement joins TRBV7-9 to TRBJ1-4, with 7 bases matching TRBD1. Trimming at V came to 5 bases and at J to 8 bases, leaving 14 bases not matched to a gene. CDR3 length: 16 residues. Germline values: CDR1 SEHNR, CDR2 FQNEAQ (reference sequence). The CDR3 loop reads CASSKSHTGTAEKLFF. For the CDR3, the DNA is TGTGCCAGCAGCAAATCGCATACCGGGACAGCCGAAAAACTGTTTTTT.

Concerning this clonotype itself: One base away lies a much larger clone, so this may be a sequencing read error. The chain employs TRBV30 and TRBJ1-1; D unclear. There are 14 residues in the CDR3. CDR1 is GTSNPN and CDR2 is SVGIG in the germline V gene (reference sequence). The CDR3 sequence is CAWTGSSGNTEVFF. CDR3 sequence (DNA): TGTGCCTGGACGGGGTCTAGCGGGAACACTGAAGTTTTCTTT. Variable domain in full (rest from reference TRBV30 and TRBJ1-1): SQTIHQWPATLVQPVGSPLSLECTVEGTSNPNLYWYRQAAGRGLQLLFYSVGIGQISSEVPQNLSASRPQDRQFILSSKKLLLSDSGFYLCAWTGSSGNTEVFFGQGTRLTVV.

This clonotype appeared a single time. The CDR3: CASSWFRQGLSEQYF. The CDR3 nucleotides are TGTGCCAGCAGTTGGTTTAGACAGGGTTTATCCGAGCAGTACTTC. This sequence joins TRBV12-3 or TRBV12-4 and TRBJ2-7, with TRBD1 identical over 7 bases. V trimming: 4 bases; J trimming: 6 bases; junction bases outside the gene matches: 12. The CDR3 has 15 residues.

This clonotype appeared a single time. This clone may be a read error of a much larger clone one base away. The V gene is TRBV3-1, the J gene TRBJ1-1; TRBD1 agrees at 7 bases. Germline assignment: CDR1 LGHDT and CDR2 YNNKEL (reference sequence). The CDR3 is 14 amino acids. CDR3 bases: TGTGCCGGCAGCCACCGACAGGGAACTGCTGAAGCTTTCTTT. Its translation: CAGSHRQGTAEAFF.

V usage is TRBV3-1 and J usage is TRBJ1-1; D gene unclear. CDR1 LGHDT and CDR2 YNNKEL come from the germline V gene (reference sequence). The CDR3 totals 13 residues. Trimming shortened V by 1 base and J by 5 bases, and 8 bases separated the two germline ends. CDR3 nucleotides: TGTGCCAGCAGCCAAGCCCGTCCAACTGAAGCTTTCTTT. It specifies CASSQARPTEAFF.

This clonotype was counted ten times or more. V usage is TRBV4-1 and J usage is TRBJ2-3, with TRBD2 matching 8 bases. CDR3 length: 15 residues. Losses at the gene ends were 2 bases for V and 8 bases for J; bases not matched to a gene: 9. Per germline, CDR1 MGHRA and CDR2 YSYEKL. The CDR3 region has the DNA TGCGCCAGCAGCCAACCCCGGACTAGCTGGAGTACGCAGTATTTT. Its translation: CASSQPRTSWSTQYF.

The chain is built from TRBV6-2 or TRBV6-3 and TRBJ2-1; TRBD2 might be the D (6 bases). Trimming stripped 3 bases from V and 0 bases from J, with 18 bases between. CDR3 size: 18 residues. Germline V CDR1 and CDR2: MNHEY, SVGEGT. CDR3 bases: TGTGCCAGCAGTTATCGGGGGTTTGGGACCGCCTCCTACAATGAGCAGTTCTTC. Protein product: CASSYRGFGTASYNEQFF.

This clonotype has a count of ten or more. This chain joins TRBV12-3 or TRBV12-4 and TRBJ1-6, with TRBD1 matching over 11 bases. The ends lost 6 bases at V and 9 bases at J; junction bases unmatched: 7. CDR3 length equals 15 residues. The CDR3 sequence is CASSPGTGGFSPLHF. DNA of the CDR3: TGTGCCAGCAGCCCCGGGACAGGGGGTTTTTCACCCCTCCACTTT.

Concerning this clonotype: This may be a read error: a much more frequent sequence differs by one nucleotide. The chain combines TRBV4-1 with TRBJ2-7; D ambiguous. From germline, CDR1 is MGHRA and CDR2 YSYEKL. Trimming pared 2 bases from V and 7 bases from J, leaving 18 bases between. The CDR3 runs 15 residues. The CDR3 loop is CASSQPDTFYNEQYF. In DNA form, the CDR3 reads TGCGCCAGCAGCCAACCTGACACTTTTTACAATGAGCAGTACTTC.

This clonotype was recorded many times. The chain links TRBV11-3 to TRBJ2-5, with a possible D match to TRBD1 (5 bases). Germline CDR1 reads SGHNT; CDR2 reads YENEEA. The V gene lost 5 bases and the J gene lost 2 bases, with 18 bases spanning the gap. The CDR3 has 16 residues. The CDR3 sequence is CASSHRIAGKQETQYF. The CDR3 region has the DNA TGTGCCAGCAGCCACCGCATCGCAGGGAAACAAGAGACCCAGTACTTC.

A few counts support this clonotype. One junction end does not reproduce the germline sequence, and a read error may be involved. J is TRBJ2-1 and V is TRBV19; TRBD1 or TRBD2 may be the D gene (5 bases each). CDR1 and CDR2 (germline): LNHDA, SQIVND (reference sequence). This CDR3 is 12 amino acids long. CDR3 residues: CASSISGAEKFF. The CDR3 DNA reads as TGTGCCAGTAGTATCTCCGGGGCTGAGAAGTTCTTC.

Concerning this clonotype: A single base separates this from a much larger clone, so it may be a read error. The V call is TRBV27, the J call TRBJ2-3; D is possibly TRBD2 (5 bases). CDR1 and CDR2 (germline): MNHEY, SMNVEV (reference sequence). V lost 7 bases, J lost 0 bases, and 8 bases lay in between. This CDR3 region has 13 residues. The CDR3 spells CASNWTSTDTQYF. CDR3 coding DNA: TGTGCCAGCAATTGGACTAGCACAGATACGCAGTATTTT.